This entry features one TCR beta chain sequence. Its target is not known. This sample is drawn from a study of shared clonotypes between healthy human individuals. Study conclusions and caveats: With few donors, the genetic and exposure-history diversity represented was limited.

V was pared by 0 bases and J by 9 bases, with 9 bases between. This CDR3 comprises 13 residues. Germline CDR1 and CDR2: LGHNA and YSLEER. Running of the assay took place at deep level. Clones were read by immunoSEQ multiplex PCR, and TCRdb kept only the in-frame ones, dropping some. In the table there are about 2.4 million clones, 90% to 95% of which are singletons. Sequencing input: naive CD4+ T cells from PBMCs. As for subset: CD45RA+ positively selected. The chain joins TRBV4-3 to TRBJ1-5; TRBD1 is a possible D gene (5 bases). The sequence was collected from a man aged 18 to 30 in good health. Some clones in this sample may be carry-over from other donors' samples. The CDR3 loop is CASSQDQGLPQHF. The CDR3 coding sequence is TGCGCCAGCAGCCAAGATCAGGGCCTGCCCCAGCATTTT.